This T cell receptor beta chain was observed in a study of CDR3 diversity in severe acne. This clonotype was picked up many times. The ends were cut back, 5 bases at V and 0 bases at J, with 11 bases in the middle. Per germline, CDR1 SGHTA and CDR2 FQGNSA. The CDR3 spans 15 residues. TCRdb independently ran MiXCR on the PCR reads; one entry per CDR3 protein. Of more than 70,000 distinct CDR3 sequences listed, 49% are singletons. The chain uses TRBV7-2 and TRBJ1-5; D perhaps matches TRBD1 (5 bases). What was sequenced was blood. This receptor was obtained from a male donor with severe acne vulgaris. The CDR3 bases are TGTGCCAGCAGCAAAGACAGTTATAGCAATCAGCCCCAGCATTTT. As protein: CASSKDSYSNQPQHF.